The 17 T cell receptor beta chains given below trace back to one sample, sequenced in a study of early stage breast cancer tumors. The repertoire was sequenced with immunoSEQ multiplex PCR; TCRdb's copy has only in-frame clones and lacks some. This sample has 69,000 or so clones, with roughly 80% found just once. Sequencing was performed on blood. The receptors were sampled from a person aged 40-50 years with breast cancer.

The J gene is TRBJ2-1, the V gene TRBV11-2, with a weak D call TRBD1 (6 bases). Germline CDR1 SGHAT, CDR2 FQNNGV. This CDR3 contains 13 residues. Trimming stripped 4 bases from V and 11 bases from J, with 15 bases between. DNA of the CDR3: TGTGCCAGCAGCTCATCCGGGACATCGAAGCAGTTCTTC. Its protein is CASSSSGTSKQFF.

The genes are TRBV7-2 and TRBJ2-7, with 8 bases lining up with TRBD1. The junction had 5 bases not matched to a gene; V was cut back by 1 base and J by 3 bases. The germline gives CDR1 SGHTA, CDR2 FQGNSA. This CDR3 comprises 15 residues. The CDR3 spells CASSLEDRVYYEQYF. CDR3 sequence (DNA): TGTGCCAGCAGCTTAGAGGACAGGGTCTACTACGAGCAGTACTTC.

This chain links TRBV13 with TRBJ2-2; 9 bases fit TRBD1. The germline CDR1 and CDR2 sequences are PRHDT and FYEKMQ (reference sequence). This CDR3 region has 15 residues. The junction had 2 bases not matched to a gene; V was cut back by 5 bases and J by 1 base. CDR3 bases: TGTGCCAGCAGCGAGGGACAGGGGAACACCGGGGAGCTGTTTTTT. Translating it yields CASSEGQGNTGELFF.

The chain carries TRBV7-9 and TRBJ2-5; TRBD1 or TRBD2 may be the D gene (7 bases each). Germline V gives CDR1 SEHNR, CDR2 FQNEAQ (reference sequence). CDR3 size: 13 residues. V lost 4 bases and J 5 bases, leaving 11 bases between the germline ends. The CDR3, as DNA: TGTGCCAGCAGCTCAGGGGGGGTGGAGACCCAGTACTTC. This codes for CASSSGGVETQYF.

This clone was seen a few times. The CDR3 reads CASSQDRARGDEQYF. The CDR3 DNA follows: TGTGCCAGCTCACAGGACAGAGCAAGGGGGGACGAGCAGTACTTC. The chain couples TRBV18 to TRBJ2-7, with D perhaps being TRBD1 or TRBD2 (6 bases each). The germline CDR1 and CDR2 sequences are KGHSH and LQKENI. The CDR3 runs to 15 residues. The V end lost 4 bases, the J end lost 5 bases, and 18 bases lay between the germline ends.

The chain has TRBV6-1 and TRBJ2-1; D unresolved. Germline CDR1 is MNHNS and CDR2 is SASEGT. The CDR3 is made up of 12 amino acids. The germline V and J ends were trimmed by 0 bases and 9 bases, with 6 bases remaining between them. The CDR3 coding sequence is TGTGCCAGCAGTGAAGCGTTACTTGAGCAGTTCTTC. It encodes CASSEALLEQFF.

This chain connects TRBV5-1 to TRBJ2-7; D uncertain. V was pared by 0 bases and J by 3 bases, with 4 bases between. Germline CDR1 is SGHRS and CDR2 is YFSETQ. CDR3 size: 12 residues. The CDR3 bases are TGCGCCAGCAGCTTGGACGGCTACGAGCAGTACTTC. Its protein product is CASSLDGYEQYF.

This rearrangement joins TRBV5-1 to TRBJ2-7; D call uncertain. In germline, CDR1 is SGHRS, CDR2 YFSETQ. The CDR3 has 14 amino acids. Trimming left V 1 base short and J 2 bases short, with 10 bases between. The CDR3 DNA reads as TGCGCCAGCAGCTTGTCTGACGGGCCCTACGAGCAGTACTTC. Amino acids: CASSLSDGPYEQYF.

V is TRBV27 and J is TRBJ1-4; 10 bases are a match to TRBD1. Germline lookup yields CDR1 MNHEY and CDR2 SMNVEV (reference sequence). V lost 3 bases to trimming and J lost 7 bases; unmatched junction nucleotides: 20. The length of the CDR3 is 20 residues. CDR3 region: CASSFRLRDRGRQDGEKLFF. CDR3 in DNA: TGTGCCAGCAGTTTCCGCCTCCGGGACAGGGGAAGGCAGGATGGTGAAAAACTGTTTTTT.

The chain links TRBV7-3 to TRBJ2-3; the D gene could be TRBD1 or TRBD2 (6 bases each). V was shortened by 5 bases and J by 5 bases, with 11 bases between the two germline ends. CDR1 is SGHTA, CDR2 FQGTGA, per germline. The CDR3 is made up of 13 amino acids. The CDR3 coding sequence is TGTGCCAGCAGCCCGGAGGGGGGAGATACGCAGTATTTT. Residues: CASSPEGGDTQYF.

This sequence joins TRBV28 and TRBJ1-2; no firm D call. V was clipped by 7 bases and J by 1 base, with 7 bases between them. The CDR3 has 12 residues. Germline V lookup: CDR1 MDHEN, CDR2 SYDVKM. CDR3 nucleotide sequence: TGTGCCAGCAAGACAAGTAACTATGGCTACACCTTC. The encoded protein is CASKTSNYGYTF.

The CDR3, as DNA: TGTGCCAGCAGGAGGGACAGGGACTATGGCTACACCTTC. This translates into CASRRDRDYGYTF. The chain links TRBV2 to TRBJ1-2; 9 positions agree with TRBD1. With V trimmed by 6 bases and J by 3 bases, 2 bases remained unmatched. CDR3 size: 13 residues. Germline V gene data show CDR1 as SNHLY and CDR2 as FYNNEI.

The chain uses TRBV11-2 and TRBJ2-1; possible D gene TRBD2, 5 bases. The V gene's germline CDR1 is SGHAT and CDR2 FQNNGV. V was shortened by 1 base and J by 7 bases, with 11 bases between the two germline ends. The CDR3 sequence is 14 residues long. The CDR3 here is CASSLVSAVNEQFF. CDR3 coding DNA: TGTGCCAGCAGCTTAGTCTCAGCGGTAAATGAGCAGTTCTTC.

This clone was detected a few times. This chain connects TRBV5-4 to TRBJ2-7; 13 bases line up with TRBD2. This CDR3 region has 15 residues. Germline loops: CDR1 SGHNT, CDR2 YYREEE (reference sequence). J was trimmed by 5 bases and V by 1 base; bases with no gene match: 3. The CDR3 sequence is CASSLRTSGSDEQYF. The CDR3 nucleotides read TGTGCCAGCAGCTTGAGGACTAGCGGGAGCGACGAGCAGTACTTC.

The chain employs TRBV6-5 and TRBJ2-7, with 8 nucleotides matching TRBD2. The CDR3 consists of 16 residues. Trimming cost V 1 base and J 3 bases; bases outside gene matches: 8. Germline CDR1 MNHEY, CDR2 SVGAGI. The CDR3 bases are TGTGCCAGCAGTTACTGGAAGCGGGAGAAATACTACGAGCAGTACTTC. Translation gives CASSYWKREKYYEQYF.

The chain couples TRBV28 to TRBJ1-2; D gene ambiguous. CDR3 length equals 13 residues. V was clipped by 6 bases and J by 5 bases, with 13 bases between them. Per germline, CDR1 MDHEN and CDR2 SYDVKM. The CDR3 loop is CASRAGVPYGYTF. The CDR3 DNA sequence: TGTGCCAGCAGAGCCGGGGTACCATATGGCTACACCTTC.

V is TRBV6-5 and J is TRBJ2-7; a possible D gene is TRBD2 (5 bases). This CDR3 has 14 residues. The germline V gene has CDR1 MNHEY and CDR2 SVGAGI. The ends were cut back, 2 bases at V and 0 bases at J, with 8 bases in the middle. This CDR3 is CASSYARDSYEQYF. The CDR3 DNA reads TGTGCCAGCAGTTACGCCCGGGACTCCTACGAGCAGTACTTC.